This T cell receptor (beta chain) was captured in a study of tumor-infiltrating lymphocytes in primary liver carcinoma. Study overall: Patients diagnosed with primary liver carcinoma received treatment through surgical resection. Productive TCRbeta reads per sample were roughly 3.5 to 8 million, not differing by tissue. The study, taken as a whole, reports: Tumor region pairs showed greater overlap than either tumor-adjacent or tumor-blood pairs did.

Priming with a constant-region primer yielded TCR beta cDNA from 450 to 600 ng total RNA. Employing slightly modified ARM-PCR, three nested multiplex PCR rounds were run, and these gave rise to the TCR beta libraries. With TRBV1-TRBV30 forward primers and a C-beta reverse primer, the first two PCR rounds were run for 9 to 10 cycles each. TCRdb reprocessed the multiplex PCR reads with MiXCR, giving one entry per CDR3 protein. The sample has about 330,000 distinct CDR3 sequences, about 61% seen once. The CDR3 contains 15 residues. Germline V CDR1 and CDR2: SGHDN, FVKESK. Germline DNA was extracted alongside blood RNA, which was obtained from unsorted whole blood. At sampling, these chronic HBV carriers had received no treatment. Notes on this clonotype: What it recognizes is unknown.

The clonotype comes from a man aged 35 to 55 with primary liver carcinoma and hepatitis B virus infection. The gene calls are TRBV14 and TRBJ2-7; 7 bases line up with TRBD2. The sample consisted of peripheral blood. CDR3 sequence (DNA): TGTATCAGCAGCCAAGATAGCGGGTTTTTCTACGAGCAGTACTTC. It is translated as CISSQDSGFFYEQYF.